This T cell receptor beta chain was identified in a study of blood T cell repertoires in COVID-19. Libraries were prepared by immunoSEQ multiplex PCR; TCRdb keeps only in-frame clonotypes and omits some of them. The data contain about 54,000 clones, around four fifths of them singletons. The sequence came from a man aged 50-59 years with acute or convalescent COVID-19. Sequencing was performed on peripheral blood.

The CDR3 DNA reads TGTGCCAGCAGCCAAGGGGGACAGGGAGTAACCGGGGAGCTGTTTTTT. This sequence encodes CASSQGGQGVTGELFF. The chain joins TRBV3-1 (or the pseudogene TRBV3-2) to TRBJ2-2; TRBD1 matches at 9 bases. Losses at the gene ends were 1 base for V and 5 bases for J; bases not matched to a gene: 5. From germline, CDR1 is LGHDT and CDR2 YNNKEL (reference sequence). The CDR3 loop spans 16 amino acids.